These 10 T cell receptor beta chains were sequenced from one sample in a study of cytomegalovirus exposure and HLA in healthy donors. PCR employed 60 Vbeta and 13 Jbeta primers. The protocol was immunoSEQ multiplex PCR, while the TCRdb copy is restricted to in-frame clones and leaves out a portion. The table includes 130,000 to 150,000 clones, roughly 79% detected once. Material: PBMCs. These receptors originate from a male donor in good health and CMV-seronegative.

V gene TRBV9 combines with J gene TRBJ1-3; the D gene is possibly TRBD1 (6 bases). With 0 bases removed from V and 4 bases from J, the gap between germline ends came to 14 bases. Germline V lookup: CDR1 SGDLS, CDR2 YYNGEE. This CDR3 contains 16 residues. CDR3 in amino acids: CASSVVTSQGGNTIYF. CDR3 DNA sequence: TGTGCCAGCAGCGTAGTAACGTCACAGGGAGGAAACACCATATATTTT.

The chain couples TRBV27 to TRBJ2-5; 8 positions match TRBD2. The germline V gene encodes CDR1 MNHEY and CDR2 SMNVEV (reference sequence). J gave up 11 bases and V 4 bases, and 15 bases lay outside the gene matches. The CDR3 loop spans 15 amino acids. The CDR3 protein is CASSSLNGGASKQYF. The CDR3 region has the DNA TGTGCCAGCAGTTCCCTCAACGGGGGGGCCTCAAAGCAGTACTTC.

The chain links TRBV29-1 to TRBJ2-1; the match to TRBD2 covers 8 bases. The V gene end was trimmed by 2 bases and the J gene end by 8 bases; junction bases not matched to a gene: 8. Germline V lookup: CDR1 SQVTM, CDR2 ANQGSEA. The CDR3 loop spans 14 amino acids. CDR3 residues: CSVESASGWYEQFF. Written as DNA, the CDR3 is TGCAGCGTTGAATCGGCTAGCGGGTGGTATGAGCAGTTCTTC.

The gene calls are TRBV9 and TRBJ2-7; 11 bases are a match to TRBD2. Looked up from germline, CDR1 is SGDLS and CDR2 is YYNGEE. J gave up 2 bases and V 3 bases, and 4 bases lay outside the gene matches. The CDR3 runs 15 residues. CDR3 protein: CASSGGGLAAYEQYF. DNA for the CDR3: TGTGCCAGCAGCGGAGGGGGACTAGCGGCCTACGAGCAGTACTTC.

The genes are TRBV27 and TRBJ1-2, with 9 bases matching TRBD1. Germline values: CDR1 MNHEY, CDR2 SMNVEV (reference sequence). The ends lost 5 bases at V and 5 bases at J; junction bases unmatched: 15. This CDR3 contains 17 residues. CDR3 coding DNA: TGTGCCAGCAGTCCATCGGACAGGGGATCTTCGTCTTATGGCTACACCTTC. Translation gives CASSPSDRGSSSYGYTF.

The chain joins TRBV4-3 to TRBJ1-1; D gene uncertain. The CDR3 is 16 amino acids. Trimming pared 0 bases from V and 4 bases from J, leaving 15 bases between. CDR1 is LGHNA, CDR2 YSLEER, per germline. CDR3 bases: TGCGCCAGCAGCCAAGATCTGGCAGGTTTCCCCACTGAAGCTTTCTTT. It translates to CASSQDLAGFPTEAFF.

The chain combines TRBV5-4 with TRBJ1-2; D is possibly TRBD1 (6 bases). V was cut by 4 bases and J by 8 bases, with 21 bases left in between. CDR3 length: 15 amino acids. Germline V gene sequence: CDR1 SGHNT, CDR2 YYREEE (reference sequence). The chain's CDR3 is CASSLEQGSLRGYTF. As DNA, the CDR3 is TGTGCCAGCAGCCTGGAACAGGGATCTCTGCGAGGCTACACCTTC.

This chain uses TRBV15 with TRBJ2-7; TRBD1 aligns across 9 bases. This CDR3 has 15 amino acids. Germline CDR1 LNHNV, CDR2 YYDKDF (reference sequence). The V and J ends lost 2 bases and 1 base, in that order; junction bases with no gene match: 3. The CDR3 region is CATSRPGTGSYEQYF. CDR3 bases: TGTGCCACCAGCAGACCCGGGACAGGGTCCTACGAGCAGTACTTC. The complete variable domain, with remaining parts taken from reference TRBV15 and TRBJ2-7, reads DAMVIQNPRYQVTQFGKPVTLSCSQTLNHNVMYWYQQKSSQAPKLLFHYYDKDFNNEADTPDNFQSRRPNTSFCFLDIRSPGLGDTAMYLCATSRPGTGSYEQYFGPGTRLTVT.

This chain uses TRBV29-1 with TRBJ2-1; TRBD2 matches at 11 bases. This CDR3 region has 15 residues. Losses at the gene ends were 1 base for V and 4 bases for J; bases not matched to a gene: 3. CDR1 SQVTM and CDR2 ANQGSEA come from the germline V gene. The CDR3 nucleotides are TGCAGCGTTGAAGGAGGGACTAGCGGATACAATGAGCAGTTCTTC. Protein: CSVEGGTSGYNEQFF.

CDR3 region: CASSGQWYGYTF. The DNA of the CDR3 is TGCGCCAGCAGCGGACAGTGGTATGGCTACACCTTC. The chain combines TRBV5-1 with TRBJ1-2; TRBD1 is a possible D gene (6 bases). The ends were cut back, 4 bases at V and 5 bases at J, with 9 bases in the middle. Germline loops: CDR1 SGHRS, CDR2 YFSETQ. The CDR3 length is 12 residues.